Shown below are 22 T cell receptor beta chains from a single sample sequenced in a study of T cells expressing NK-cell markers (dated by TCRdb to 2018 to 2020). The library relied on 5' RACE. Sequencing was carried out with an Illumina HiSeq 2000. TCRdb reprocessed the public reads and reports one entry per CDR3 protein sequence, without DNA. The table for this sample lists about 300,000 distinct CDR3 sequences. The top ten hold around 4.2% of the sample. The sequencing input was blood T cells: a sorted CD56 or NKG2C T cell subset, CD4+ or CD8+ T cells, or bulk PBMC T cells (not recorded which). The receptors stem from a woman aged 18-69 years in good health.

This rearrangement joins TRBV10-3 to TRBJ2-5; as DNA is missing, the TRBD1 call by TCRdb cannot be tested. The germline CDR1 and CDR2 sequences are ENHRY and SYGVKD. The CDR3 loop spans 13 amino acids. CDR3 region: CAISESPGETQYF.

The chain is built from TRBV12-3 or TRBV12-4 and TRBJ1-1; TCRdb proposes TRBD1, but this gene call is untestable without DNA. The CDR3 is made up of 14 amino acids. CDR3 protein: CASSFPASTGEAFF.

The V and J genes are TRBV7-2 and TRBJ2-5; absent DNA, TCRdb's TRBD1 call cannot be checked. Germline loops: CDR1 SGHTA, CDR2 FQGNSA. The CDR3 has 14 amino acids. CDR3 amino acids: CASSIGTAQGTQYF.

The chain uses TRBV5-5 and TRBJ2-5; checking the TCRdb D call of TRBD2 is not possible without DNA. Germline CDR1 and CDR2: SGHKS and YYEKEE (reference sequence). The CDR3 totals 14 residues. The CDR3 is CASNPPLYQETQYF. The variable domain in full, with the rest retrieved from reference TRBV5-5 and TRBJ2-5, is DAGVTQSPTHLIKTRGQQVTLRCSPISGHKSVSWYQQVLGQGPQFIFQYYEKEERGRGNFPDRFSARQFPNYSSELNVNALLLGDSALYLCASNPPLYQETQYFGPGTRLLVL.

V is TRBV7-3 and J is TRBJ1-2; lacking DNA, the TRBD1 call made by TCRdb goes unchecked. CDR1 is SGHTA and CDR2 is FQGTGA in the germline V gene. The CDR3 runs 15 residues. The chain's CDR3 is CASSLPPGQGVGYTF.

The V and J genes are TRBV3-1 and TRBJ2-4; the TCRdb call, TRBD1, lacks DNA for checking. CDR3 length: 13 amino acids. Germline CDR1 reads LGHDT; CDR2 reads YNNKEL (reference sequence). Here the CDR3 reads CASSMSPANIQYF.

This sequence joins TRBV11-2 and TRBJ2-7; lacking DNA, the TRBD1 call made by TCRdb goes unchecked. The CDR3 contains 13 residues. CDR1 and CDR2 from the germline V gene are SGHAT and FQNNGV. The CDR3: CATSRQSSYEQYF.

The chain has TRBV12-3 or TRBV12-4 and TRBJ1-2. This CDR3 contains 12 residues. CDR3 in amino acids: CASSLGGNGYTF.

The chain joins TRBV20-1 to TRBJ2-1; with no DNA, the TCRdb D assignment of TRBD1 cannot be verified. CDR1 is DFQATT, CDR2 SNEGSKA, per germline (reference sequence). The CDR3 totals 13 residues. The CDR3 sequence is CSGTGGDYNEQFF.

The genes are TRBV10-3 and TRBJ2-2; TCRdb picks TRBD2, but there is no DNA to check that call. The CDR3 is 14 residues long. Germline CDR1 and CDR2: ENHRY and SYGVKD. CDR3 in amino acids: CAISGTTNTGELFF.

This chain connects TRBV5-5 to TRBJ1-1. This CDR3 comprises 15 residues. CDR1 and CDR2 (germline): SGHKS, YYEKEE (reference sequence). The CDR3 loop reads CASSLVRGVDTEAFF.

The chain carries TRBV5-1 and TRBJ2-2. In germline, CDR1 is SGHRS, CDR2 YFSETQ. The CDR3 spans 12 residues. The chain's CDR3 is CASSQNGGELFF.

The V gene is TRBV6-2 or TRBV6-3, the J gene TRBJ2-1; TCRdb returns TRBD2, unconfirmable since there is no DNA. Per the germline V gene, CDR1 is MNHEY and CDR2 is SVGEGT. The CDR3 covers 18 residues. CDR3 protein: CASRLGWASGGPYNEQFF.

V usage is TRBV20-1 and J usage is TRBJ2-2; TCRdb proposes TRBD1, but this gene call is untestable without DNA. Germline CDR1 DFQATT, CDR2 SNEGSKA (reference sequence). There are 15 residues in the CDR3. The CDR3 loop reads CSARDYGGGTGELFF.

The chain recombines TRBV14 with TRBJ1-4; absent DNA, TCRdb's TRBD1 call cannot be checked. The CDR3 runs to 15 residues. Germline CDR1 is SGHDN and CDR2 is FVKESK. This CDR3 is CASSQAAGTGEKLFF.

The CDR3 loop is CASSFTSGSVGDTQYF. This chain joins TRBV11-2 and TRBJ2-3; the D call from TCRdb, TRBD2, cannot be confirmed without DNA. Germline-derived CDR1 and CDR2 are SGHAT and FQNNGV. CDR3 length: 16 residues.

This sequence joins TRBV19 and TRBJ2-1; TCRdb picks TRBD2, but there is no DNA to check that call. This CDR3 is built from 14 residues. Germline CDR1 and CDR2: LNHDA and SQIVND (reference sequence). The CDR3 is CASRGTSGRNEQFF.

The rearrangement joins TRBV24-1 to TRBJ2-3. Germline CDR1 reads KGHDR; CDR2 reads SFDVKD. This CDR3 has 11 residues. The CDR3 loop is CATGRLSTQYF.

This chain uses TRBV20-1 with TRBJ2-3; the TCRdb call, TRBD1, lacks DNA for checking. The CDR3 runs to 13 residues. Germline CDR1 reads DFQATT; CDR2 reads SNEGSKA (reference sequence). The CDR3 reads CSASTGGSDTQYF.

The chain links TRBV27 to TRBJ1-1; TCRdb returns TRBD1, unconfirmable since there is no DNA. Germline lookup yields CDR1 MNHEY and CDR2 SMNVEV (reference sequence). The CDR3 loop spans 12 amino acids. The CDR3 loop reads CASSLLQGKAFF.

V and J are TRBV3-1 and TRBJ2-2. The CDR3 loop spans 14 amino acids. From germline, CDR1 is LGHDT and CDR2 YNNKEL (reference sequence). The CDR3 here is CASSQVVAGGELFF.

The chain is built from TRBV10-3 and TRBJ2-7. The germline gives CDR1 ENHRY, CDR2 SYGVKD. This CDR3 has 13 amino acids. The CDR3 sequence is CAISGQTDYEQYF.